This is a list of T cell receptor beta chains from one sample in a study of response to subunit inactivated influenza vaccine. TCRdb analysed the RT-PCR reads with MiXCR anew, one entry per CDR3 protein. The sample contains over 400,000 distinct CDR3 sequences, 10% to 15% of which appear only once. The sequenced sample was PBMCs from blood, obtained about 6 weeks after vaccination. The receptors originated from a man aged 50-60 years who received an inactivated influenza vaccine. Each CDR3 is given with its conserved first and last residue. The D gene is left open where the match is weak. Size values are once, few and many counts, or a class for expanded clones, and some rows have none.

D gene: TRBD1; J gene: TRBJ1-4; clone size: many; V gene: TRBV12-3/TRBV12-4; CDR3 DNA: TGTGCCAGCAGTTTAGACAGGGGCTCGGAAAAACTGTTTTTT; CDR3 protein: CASSLDRGSEKLFF
D gene: -; J gene: TRBJ2-4; clone size: few; V gene: TRBV7-9; CDR3 DNA: TGTGCCAGCAGCTTAGGCAGAGGGGTAGCCAAAAACATTCAGTACTTC; CDR3 protein: CASSLGRGVAKNIQYF
D gene: TRBD1; J gene: TRBJ2-5; clone size: -; V gene: TRBV28; CDR3 DNA: TGTGCCAGCAACACTGCGGACAGGGGGCAAGAGACCCAGTACTTC; CDR3 protein: CASNTADRGQETQYF
D gene: -; J gene: TRBJ1-6; clone size: few; V gene: TRBV6-5; CDR3 DNA: TGTGCCAGCAGTTACTCGCCCGGGACTGATTCACCCCTCCACTTT; CDR3 protein: CASSYSPGTDSPLHF
D gene: -; J gene: TRBJ2-7; clone size: few; V gene: TRBV20-1; CDR3 DNA: TGCAGTGCTAGAGAACCCAGGGTCCGGGGGACCTACGAGCAGTACTTC; CDR3 protein: CSAREPRVRGTYEQYF
D gene: -; J gene: TRBJ2-2; clone size: -; V gene: TRBV6-2/TRBV6-3; CDR3 DNA: TGTGCCAGCAGTTTACAGGCCATGGGCACCGGGGAGCTGTTTTTT; CDR3 protein: CASSLQAMGTGELFF
D gene: -; J gene: TRBJ1-1; clone size: -; V gene: TRBV7-2; CDR3 DNA: TGTGCCAGCAGCTTAAAAGCCGGGGTTGAAGCTTTCTTT; CDR3 protein: CASSLKAGVEAFF
D gene: TRBD1; J gene: TRBJ2-7; clone size: -; V gene: TRBV11-2; CDR3 DNA: TGTGCCAGCAGCTTAGGGACAGGGTTCCACGAGCAGTACTTC; CDR3 protein: CASSLGTGFHEQYF
D gene: -; J gene: TRBJ2-2; clone size: few; V gene: TRBV20-1; CDR3 DNA: TGCAGTGCTACGCCCCCGCAGAACACCGGGGAGCTGTTTTTT; CDR3 protein: CSATPPQNTGELFF
D gene: -; J gene: TRBJ2-2; clone size: -; V gene: TRBV24-1; CDR3 DNA: TGTGCCACCAGTGATTCACGGAGGGGGCCCAACACCGGGGAGCTGTTTTTT; CDR3 protein: CATSDSRRGPNTGELFF
D gene: -; J gene: TRBJ1-6; clone size: -; V gene: TRBV7-9; CDR3 DNA: TGTGCCAGCAGCCGAAGGACGGAGACACCCCTCCACTTT; CDR3 protein: CASSRRTETPLHF
D gene: -; J gene: TRBJ2-4; clone size: -; V gene: TRBV7-9; CDR3 DNA: TGTGCCAGCAGCCGTGACGGAAGAAGAGGAAACATTCAGTACTTC; CDR3 protein: CASSRDGRRGNIQYF
D gene: TRBD2; J gene: TRBJ2-1; clone size: few; V gene: TRBV6-1; CDR3 DNA: TGTGCCAGCAGTGAAGCCGGGACTAGCTTTGGGAATGAGCAGTTCTTC; CDR3 protein: CASSEAGTSFGNEQFF
D gene: -; J gene: TRBJ1-5; clone size: -; V gene: TRBV10-3; CDR3 DNA: TGTGCCATCAGTGAGTCGTGGAGCAATCAGCCCCAGCATTTT; CDR3 protein: CAISESWSNQPQHF
D gene: -; J gene: TRBJ1-6; clone size: many; V gene: TRBV5-1; CDR3 DNA: TGCGCCAGCAGCTTGGGACAGGATTCACCCCTCCACTTT; CDR3 protein: CASSLGQDSPLHF
D gene: -; J gene: TRBJ1-1; clone size: few; V gene: TRBV6-5; CDR3 DNA: TGTGCCAGCAGTTTACACAACACGAACACTGAAGCTTTCTTT; CDR3 protein: CASSLHNTNTEAFF
D gene: TRBD2; J gene: TRBJ2-7; clone size: -; V gene: TRBV6-5; CDR3 DNA: TGTGCCAGCAGTTACGCCGGGACTAGCGGGAGGAAAGAGCAGTACTTC; CDR3 protein: CASSYAGTSGRKEQYF
D gene: TRBD2; J gene: TRBJ2-5; clone size: -; V gene: TRBV29-1; CDR3 DNA: TGCAGCGTTGAAGGACAAGCGGGAACTAGAGAGACCCAGTACTTC; CDR3 protein: CSVEGQAGTRETQYF
D gene: TRBD1; J gene: TRBJ2-7; clone size: -; V gene: TRBV7-6; CDR3 DNA: TGTGCCAGCAGCCCATCGGGACAGGGGCAGAACGAGCAGTACTTC; CDR3 protein: CASSPSGQGQNEQYF